This note documents a single T cell receptor beta chain sequence. The antigen remains undetermined. Genes here carry mouse names. The read is 1 residue too short to cover the CDR3 end, so that end is filled in from the germline J gene. The sample's time point: mouse harvest day 14 after allogeneic transplant. Each mouse received 10^7 T-cell-depleted marrow cells plus 10^6 splenic CD5+ T cells by tail vein. Tissues came from B6→BALB/c major-mismatch GVHD mice at day 7 or 14. Germline-derived CDR1 and CDR2 are SNHLY and FYNGKV (reference sequence). The V end lost 4 bases, the J end lost 3 bases, and 8 bases lay between the germline ends. The CDR3 has 13 amino acids. The data were obtained in a study of tissue T cells after allogeneic stem cell transplantation. Study-wide results and caveats: In patients and mice, blood and spleen missed much of tissue repertoire. Anatomically similar tissues had similar TCR repertoires within each patient.

TCRbeta CDR3 was sequenced at survey depth with template counts. Assay used: immunoSEQ multiplex PCR; TCRdb lists only in-frame clones, some missing. This sample has roughly 3,300 clones, with about 45% found just once. Sequenced material: gut tissue. The rearrangement uses TRBV3 and TRBJ2-4, with D perhaps TRBD1 or TRBD2 (5 bases each). The source of this sequence is a female BALB/c mouse given C57BL/6 T cells with graft-versus-host disease after an allogeneic hematopoietic cell transplant. The CDR3 bases that were read are TGTGCCAGCAGCTCGGGACCGCAAAACACCTTGTAC. It yields the protein CASSSGPQNTLY. The full CDR3 is CASSSGPQNTLYF.